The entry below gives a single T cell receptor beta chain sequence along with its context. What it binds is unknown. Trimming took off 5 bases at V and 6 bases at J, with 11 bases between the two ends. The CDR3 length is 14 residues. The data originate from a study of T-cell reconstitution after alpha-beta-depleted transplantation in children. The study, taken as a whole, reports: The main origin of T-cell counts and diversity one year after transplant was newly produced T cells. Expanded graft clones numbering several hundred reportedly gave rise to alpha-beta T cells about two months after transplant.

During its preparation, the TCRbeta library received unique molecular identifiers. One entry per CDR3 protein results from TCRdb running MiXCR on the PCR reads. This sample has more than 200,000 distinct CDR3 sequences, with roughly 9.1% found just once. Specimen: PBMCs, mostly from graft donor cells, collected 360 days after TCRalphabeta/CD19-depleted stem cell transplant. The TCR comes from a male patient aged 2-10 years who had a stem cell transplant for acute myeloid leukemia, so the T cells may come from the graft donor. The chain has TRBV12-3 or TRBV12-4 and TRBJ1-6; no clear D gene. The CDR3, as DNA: TGTGCCAGCAGTGACCCGGGCCTTAATTCACCCCTCCACTTT. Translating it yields CASSDPGLNSPLHF.